The rows below give T cell receptor beta chains drawn from one sample of a study of Graves' ophthalmopathy and Graves' hyperthyroidism. Each CDR3 protein is one row after TCRdb ran MiXCR on the multiplex PCR reads. The sample carries some 750,000 distinct CDR3 sequences, 35% to 50% recorded once. The material sequenced was peripheral blood. The receptors shown here come from an adult man with Graves' ophthalmopathy. Each CDR3 is given with its conserved first and last residue. The order of the fields is V gene, J gene, clone size, D gene, CDR3 DNA, CDR3 protein. The D gene is left open where the match is weak. Clone size is shown for a subset of rows, as once, few, many or a class of expanded clone.

V gene: TRBV12-3/TRBV12-4; J gene: TRBJ1-2; clone size: many; D gene: -; CDR3 DNA: TGTGCCAGCAGGCGGGACGCAGGAGCTAACTATGGCTACACCTTC; CDR3 protein: CASRRDAGANYGYTF
V gene: TRBV20-1; J gene: TRBJ2-7; clone size: few; D gene: -; CDR3 DNA: TGCAGTGCTAGAGGGGAAAGGGACATACCGACCTACGAGCAGTACTTC; CDR3 protein: CSARGERDIPTYEQYF
V gene: TRBV5-1; J gene: TRBJ2-7; clone size: -; D gene: TRBD2; CDR3 DNA: TGCGCCAGCAGCTCCGGGACTAGCGGTTCCCCCCAGTACTTC; CDR3 protein: CASSSGTSGSPQYF
V gene: TRBV24-1; J gene: TRBJ1-4; clone size: -; D gene: TRBD1; CDR3 DNA: TGTGCCACCAGTGACCGGGACAGCCATAATGAAAAACTGTTTTTT; CDR3 protein: CATSDRDSHNEKLFF
V gene: TRBV4-1; J gene: TRBJ1-6; clone size: -; D gene: TRBD1; CDR3 DNA: TGTGCCAGCAGTCCAGGGGGGACGGCTAATTCACCCCTCCACTTT; CDR3 protein: CASSPGGTANSPLHF
V gene: TRBV24-1; J gene: TRBJ2-5; clone size: few; D gene: -; CDR3 DNA: TGTGCCACCAGTGATTTCCAAACGACTGTAAACCAAGAGACCCAGTACTTC; CDR3 protein: CATSDFQTTVNQETQYF
V gene: TRBV2; J gene: TRBJ2-5; clone size: many; D gene: -; CDR3 DNA: TGTGCCAGCAGTGATCGGGCCAGGGGAGGGGAGACCCAGTACTTC; CDR3 protein: CASSDRARGGETQYF
V gene: TRBV20-1; J gene: TRBJ1-1; clone size: -; D gene: TRBD1; CDR3 DNA: TGCAGTGCCTTGGGGACAGGGGGCAACATGAACACTGAAGCTTTCTTT; CDR3 protein: CSALGTGGNMNTEAFF
V gene: TRBV7-9; J gene: TRBJ2-5; clone size: -; D gene: TRBD1; CDR3 DNA: TGTGCCAGCAGCCAAGATACCAGGGGGAACCAAGAGACCCAGTACTTC; CDR3 protein: CASSQDTRGNQETQYF
V gene: TRBV5-1; J gene: TRBJ2-7; clone size: -; D gene: TRBD2; CDR3 DNA: TGCGCCAGCAGCTTGGGGGTAGCGGGCCTGTACGAGCAGTACTTC; CDR3 protein: CASSLGVAGLYEQYF
V gene: TRBV7-9; J gene: TRBJ2-2; clone size: -; D gene: -; CDR3 DNA: TGTGCCAGCAGCTTAGTGGGCCCGCTTAACACCGGGGAGCTGTTTTTT; CDR3 protein: CASSLVGPLNTGELFF
V gene: TRBV20-1; J gene: TRBJ1-1; clone size: many; D gene: TRBD1; CDR3 DNA: TGCAGTGCTAGAGCCGCGGGACAGGGCGATACTGAAGCTTTCTTT; CDR3 protein: CSARAAGQGDTEAFF
V gene: TRBV12-3/TRBV12-4; J gene: TRBJ2-5; clone size: -; D gene: TRBD2; CDR3 DNA: TGTGCCAGCAGCCCAGGAGAGAGACTAGCTGTGATGGAGACCCAGTACTTC; CDR3 protein: CASSPGERLAVMETQYF
V gene: TRBV20-1; J gene: TRBJ2-7; clone size: many; D gene: TRBD1; CDR3 DNA: TGCAGTGCAAACCGGGACAGGGGGAAGGGTGAGCAGTACTTC; CDR3 protein: CSANRDRGKGEQYF
V gene: TRBV19; J gene: TRBJ1-5; clone size: -; D gene: -; CDR3 DNA: TGTGCCAGTAGTACTCAGGGGAGTCAGCAGCCCCAGCATTTT; CDR3 protein: CASSTQGSQQPQHF
V gene: TRBV7-2; J gene: TRBJ1-1; clone size: many; D gene: -; CDR3 DNA: TGTGCCAGCAGCTTAGATCGCAGCAGAGCTGAAGCTTTCTTT; CDR3 protein: CASSLDRSRAEAFF
V gene: TRBV7-3; J gene: TRBJ2-7; clone size: -; D gene: -; CDR3 DNA: TGTGACAGCAGCTACCTGACCTACGAGCAGTACTTC; CDR3 protein: CDSSYLTYEQYF